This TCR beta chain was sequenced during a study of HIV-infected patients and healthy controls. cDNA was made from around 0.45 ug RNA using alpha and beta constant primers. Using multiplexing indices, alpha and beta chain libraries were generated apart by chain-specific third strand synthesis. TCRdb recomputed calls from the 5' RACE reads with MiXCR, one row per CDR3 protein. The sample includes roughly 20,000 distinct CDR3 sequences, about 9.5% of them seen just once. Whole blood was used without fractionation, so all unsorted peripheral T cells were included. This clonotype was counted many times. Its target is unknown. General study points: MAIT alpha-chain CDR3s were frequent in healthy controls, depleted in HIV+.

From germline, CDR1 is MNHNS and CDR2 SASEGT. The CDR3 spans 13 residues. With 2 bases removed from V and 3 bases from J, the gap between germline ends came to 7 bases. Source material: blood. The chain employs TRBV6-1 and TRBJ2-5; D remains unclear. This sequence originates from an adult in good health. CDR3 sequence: CASSEWGKETQYF. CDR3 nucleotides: TGTGCCAGCAGTGAATGGGGAAAAGAGACCCAGTACTTC.